This TCR beta chain was sequenced during a study of T cells in localized non-small cell lung cancer. Regarding the study as a whole: Adjacent lung had a median approximately 57 of the 100 largest tumor clones.

Using immunoSEQ multiplex PCR, the repertoire was profiled, and TCRdb retains in-frame clones only, with some absent. In the table there are around 28,000 clones, around 94% of which are singletons. There are 12 residues in the CDR3. CDR1 is MNHEY and CDR2 is SVGAGI in the germline V gene. Trimming cost V 6 bases and J 6 bases, with 11 bases left between them. Concerning this clone: Its antigen is unidentified.

This TCR was recovered from a woman aged 40-69 years with stage I lung adenocarcinoma. V and J are TRBV6-5 and TRBJ1-1, with a tentative D call TRBD1 (6 bases). The sample in question was peripheral blood, obtained before any cancer treatment. CDR3 sequence: CASSLEGAEAFF. Here the CDR3 DNA reads TGTGCCAGCAGCCTCGAGGGGGCTGAAGCTTTCTTT.